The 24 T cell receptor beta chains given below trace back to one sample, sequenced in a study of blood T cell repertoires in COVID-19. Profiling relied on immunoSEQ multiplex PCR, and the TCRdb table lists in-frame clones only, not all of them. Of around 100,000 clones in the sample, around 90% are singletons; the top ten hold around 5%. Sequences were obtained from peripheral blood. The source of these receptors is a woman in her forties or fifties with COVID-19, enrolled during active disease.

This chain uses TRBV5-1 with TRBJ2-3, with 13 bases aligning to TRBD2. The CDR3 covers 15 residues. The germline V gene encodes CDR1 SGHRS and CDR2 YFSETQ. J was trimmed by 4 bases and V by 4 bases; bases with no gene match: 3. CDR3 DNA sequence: TGCGCCAGCAGCCCCACTAGCGGGGGGGCAGATACGCAGTATTTT. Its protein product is CASSPTSGGADTQYF. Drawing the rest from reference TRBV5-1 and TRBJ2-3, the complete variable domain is KAGVTQTPRYLIKTRGQQVTLSCSPISGHRSVSWYQQTPGQGLQFLFEYFSETQRNKGNFPGRFSGRQFSNSRSEMNVSTLELGDSALYLCASSPTSGGADTQYFGPGTRLTVL.

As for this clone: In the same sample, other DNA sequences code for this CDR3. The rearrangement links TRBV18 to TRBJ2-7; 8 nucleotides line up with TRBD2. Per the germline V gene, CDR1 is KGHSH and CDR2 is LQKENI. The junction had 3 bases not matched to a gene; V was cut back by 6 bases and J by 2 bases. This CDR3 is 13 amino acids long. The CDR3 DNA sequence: TGTGCCAGCTCCCCCGGGAGGGCCTACGAGCAGTACTTC. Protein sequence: CASSPGRAYEQYF. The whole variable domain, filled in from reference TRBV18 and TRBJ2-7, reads NAGVMQNPRHLVRRRGQEARLRCSPMKGHSHVYWYRQLPEEGLKFMVYLQKENIIDESGMPKERFSAEFPKEGPSILRIQQVVRGDSAAYFCASSPGRAYEQYFGPGTRLTVT.

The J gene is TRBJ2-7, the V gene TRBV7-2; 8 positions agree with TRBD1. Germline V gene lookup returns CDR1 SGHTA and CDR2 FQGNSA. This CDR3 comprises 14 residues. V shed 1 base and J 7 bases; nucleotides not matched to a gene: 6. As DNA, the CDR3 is TGTGCCAGCAGCTTAGTGGGGACAGGACAAGAGCAGTACTTC. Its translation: CASSLVGTGQEQYF.

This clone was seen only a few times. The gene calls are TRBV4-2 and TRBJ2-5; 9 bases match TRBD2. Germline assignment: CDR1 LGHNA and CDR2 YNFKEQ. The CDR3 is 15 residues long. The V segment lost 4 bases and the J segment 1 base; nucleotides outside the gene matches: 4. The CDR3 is CASSPQAGGQETQYF. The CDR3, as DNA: TGTGCCAGCAGCCCCCAAGCGGGGGGCCAAGAGACCCAGTACTTC.

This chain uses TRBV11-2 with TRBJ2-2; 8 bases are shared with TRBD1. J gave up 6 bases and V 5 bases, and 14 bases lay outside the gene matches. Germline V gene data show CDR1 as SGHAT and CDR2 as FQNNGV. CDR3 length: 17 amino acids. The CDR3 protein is CASSVRGRTGLPGELFF. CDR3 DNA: TGTGCCAGCAGCGTCCGAGGTCGGACAGGGCTACCCGGGGAGCTGTTTTTT. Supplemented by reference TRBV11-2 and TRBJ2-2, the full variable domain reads EAGVAQSPRYKIIEKRQSVAFWCNPISGHATLYWYQQILGQGPKLLIQFQNNGVVDDSQLPKDRFSAERLKGVDSTLKIQPAKLEDSAVYLCASSVRGRTGLPGELFFGEGSRLTVL.

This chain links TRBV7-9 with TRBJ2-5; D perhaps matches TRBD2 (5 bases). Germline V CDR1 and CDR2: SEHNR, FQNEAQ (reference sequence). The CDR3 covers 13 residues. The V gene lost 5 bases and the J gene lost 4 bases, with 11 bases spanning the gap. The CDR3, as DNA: TGTGCCAGCAGCCCCGTGGCGGGAGAGACCCAGTACTTC. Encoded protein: CASSPVAGETQYF.

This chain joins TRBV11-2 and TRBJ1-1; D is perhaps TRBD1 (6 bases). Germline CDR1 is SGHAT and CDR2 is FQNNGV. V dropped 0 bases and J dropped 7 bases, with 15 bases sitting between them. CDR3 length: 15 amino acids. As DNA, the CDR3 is TGTGCCAGCAGCTTAGATCGTGGCAGGGGAAGTGAAGCTTTCTTT. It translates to CASSLDRGRGSEAFF.

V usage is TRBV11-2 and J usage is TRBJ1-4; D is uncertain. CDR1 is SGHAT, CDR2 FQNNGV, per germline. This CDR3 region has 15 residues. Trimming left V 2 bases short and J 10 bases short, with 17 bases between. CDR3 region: CASSLSGYLSRKLFF. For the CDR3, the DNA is TGTGCCAGCAGCTTATCGGGATATTTATCCAGAAAACTGTTTTTT.

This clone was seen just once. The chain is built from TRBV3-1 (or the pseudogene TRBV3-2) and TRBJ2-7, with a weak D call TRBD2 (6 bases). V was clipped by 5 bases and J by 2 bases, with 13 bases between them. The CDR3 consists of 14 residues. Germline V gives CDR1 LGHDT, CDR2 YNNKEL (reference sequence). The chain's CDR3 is CASSDGTPAYEQYF. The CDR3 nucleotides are TGTGCCAGCAGCGACGGGACTCCCGCCTACGAGCAGTACTTC.

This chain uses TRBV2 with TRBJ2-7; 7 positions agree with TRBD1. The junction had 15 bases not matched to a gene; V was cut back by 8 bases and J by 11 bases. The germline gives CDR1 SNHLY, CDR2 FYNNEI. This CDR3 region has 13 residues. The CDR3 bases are TGTGCCAGCGGACAGGACTTTGTTTTCGGGGAGTACTTC. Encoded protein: CASGQDFVFGEYF.

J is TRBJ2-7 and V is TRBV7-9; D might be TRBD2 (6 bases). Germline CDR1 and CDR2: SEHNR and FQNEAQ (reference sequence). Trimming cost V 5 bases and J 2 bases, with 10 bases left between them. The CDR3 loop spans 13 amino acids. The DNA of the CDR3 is TGTGCCAGCAGCGATGGACTAACCTACGAGCAGTACTTC. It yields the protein CASSDGLTYEQYF.

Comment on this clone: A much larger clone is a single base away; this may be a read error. CDR3 nucleotide sequence: TGTGCCAGCAGCCCCGGGACAGGGTATGGCTACACCTTC. This sequence encodes CASSPGTGYGYTF. This chain connects TRBV11-3 to TRBJ1-2; TRBD1 aligns across 9 bases. J was trimmed by 5 bases and V by 5 bases; bases with no gene match: 3. Germline-derived CDR1 and CDR2 are SGHNT and YENEEA. This CDR3 is built from 13 residues.

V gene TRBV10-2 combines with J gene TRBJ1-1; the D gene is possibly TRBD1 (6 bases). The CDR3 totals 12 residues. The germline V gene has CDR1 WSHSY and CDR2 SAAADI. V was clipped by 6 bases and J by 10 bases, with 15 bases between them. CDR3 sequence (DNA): TGCGCCAGCAGGGGGGACATGAGTAGAGCTTTCTTT. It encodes CASRGDMSRAFF.

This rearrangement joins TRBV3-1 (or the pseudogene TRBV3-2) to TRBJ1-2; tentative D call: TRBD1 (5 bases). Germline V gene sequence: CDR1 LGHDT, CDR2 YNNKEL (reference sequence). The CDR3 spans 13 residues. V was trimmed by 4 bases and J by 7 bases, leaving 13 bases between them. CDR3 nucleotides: TGTGCCAGCAGCCGCCAGCGGGGGAGTGGCTACACCTTC. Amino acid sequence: CASSRQRGSGYTF.

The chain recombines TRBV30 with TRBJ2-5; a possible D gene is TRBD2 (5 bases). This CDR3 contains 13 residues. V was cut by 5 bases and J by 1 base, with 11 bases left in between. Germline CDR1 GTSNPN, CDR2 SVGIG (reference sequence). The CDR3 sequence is CAWGRGFQETQYF. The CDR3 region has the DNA TGTGCCTGGGGTCGGGGTTTCCAAGAGACCCAGTACTTC.

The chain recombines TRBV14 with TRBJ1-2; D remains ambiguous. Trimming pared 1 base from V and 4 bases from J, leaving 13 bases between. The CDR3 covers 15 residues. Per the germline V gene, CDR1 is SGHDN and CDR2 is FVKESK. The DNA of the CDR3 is TGTGCCAGCAGCCAAGTTGAGGGTTTGGGCTATGGCTACACCTTC. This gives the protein CASSQVEGLGYGYTF.

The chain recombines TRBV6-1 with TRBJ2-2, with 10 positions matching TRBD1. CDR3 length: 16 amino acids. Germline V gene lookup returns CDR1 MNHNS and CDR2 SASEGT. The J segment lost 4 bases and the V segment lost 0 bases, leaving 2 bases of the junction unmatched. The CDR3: CASSEAGTGVTGELFF. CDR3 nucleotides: TGTGCCAGCAGTGAAGCCGGGACAGGGGTCACCGGGGAGCTGTTTTTT.

The CDR3 loop is CASSRGGRTYGYTF. The CDR3 coding sequence is TGTGCCAGCAGTAGAGGGGGCCGTACGTATGGCTACACCTTC. The V call is TRBV28, the J call TRBJ1-2; 7 bases match TRBD1. Germline-derived CDR1 and CDR2 are MDHEN and SYDVKM. V shed 5 bases, J shed 5 bases, and the junction held 8 bases outside the gene matches. The CDR3 sequence is 14 residues long.

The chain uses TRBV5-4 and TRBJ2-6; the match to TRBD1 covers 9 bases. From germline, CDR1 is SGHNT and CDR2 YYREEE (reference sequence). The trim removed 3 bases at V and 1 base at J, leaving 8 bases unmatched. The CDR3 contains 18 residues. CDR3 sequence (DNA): TGTGCCAGCAGCTCAGGACAGGGGCCCCCTTCTGGGGCCAACGTCCTGACTTTC. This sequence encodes CASSSGQGPPSGANVLTF.

The CDR3 DNA sequence: TGTGCCAGCAGTGAACCGAGACAGGGGGTAAACATTCAGTACTTC. Amino acids: CASSEPRQGVNIQYF. This rearrangement joins TRBV6-1 to TRBJ2-4; 9 bases are a match to TRBD1. CDR3 length: 15 amino acids. Germline CDR1 and CDR2: MNHNS and SASEGT. J was trimmed by 6 bases and V by 2 bases; bases with no gene match: 5.

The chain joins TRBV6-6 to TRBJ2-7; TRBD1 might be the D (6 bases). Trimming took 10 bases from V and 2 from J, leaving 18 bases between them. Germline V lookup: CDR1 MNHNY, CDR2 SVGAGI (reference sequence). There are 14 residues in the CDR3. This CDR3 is CATASLTGAYEQYF. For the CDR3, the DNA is TGTGCCACCGCCTCCTTGACAGGAGCCTACGAGCAGTACTTC.

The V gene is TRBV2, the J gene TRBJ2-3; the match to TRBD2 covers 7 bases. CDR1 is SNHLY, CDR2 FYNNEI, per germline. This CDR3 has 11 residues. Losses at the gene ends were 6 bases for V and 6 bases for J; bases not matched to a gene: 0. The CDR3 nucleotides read TGTGCCAGCAGGCGGGGGGATACGCAGTATTTT. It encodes CASRRGDTQYF.

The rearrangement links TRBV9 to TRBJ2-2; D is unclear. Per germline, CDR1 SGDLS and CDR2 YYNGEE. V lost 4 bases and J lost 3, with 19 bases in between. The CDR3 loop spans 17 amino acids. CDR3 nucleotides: TGTGCCAGCAGCCTTAGTCGGCTAGTTATGGACACCGGGGAGCTGTTTTTT. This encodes CASSLSRLVMDTGELFF.

This chain's CDR3 is CASSPTGTGGWEQYF. The CDR3, as DNA: TGTGCCAGCAGTCCGACCGGGACAGGGGGCTGGGAGCAGTACTTC. The rearrangement links TRBV6-2 or TRBV6-3 to TRBJ2-7; 12 bases align to TRBD1. The length of the CDR3 is 15 residues. The V and J ends lost 5 bases and 7 bases, in that order; junction bases with no gene match: 9. CDR1 is MNHEY and CDR2 is SVGEGT in the germline V gene.